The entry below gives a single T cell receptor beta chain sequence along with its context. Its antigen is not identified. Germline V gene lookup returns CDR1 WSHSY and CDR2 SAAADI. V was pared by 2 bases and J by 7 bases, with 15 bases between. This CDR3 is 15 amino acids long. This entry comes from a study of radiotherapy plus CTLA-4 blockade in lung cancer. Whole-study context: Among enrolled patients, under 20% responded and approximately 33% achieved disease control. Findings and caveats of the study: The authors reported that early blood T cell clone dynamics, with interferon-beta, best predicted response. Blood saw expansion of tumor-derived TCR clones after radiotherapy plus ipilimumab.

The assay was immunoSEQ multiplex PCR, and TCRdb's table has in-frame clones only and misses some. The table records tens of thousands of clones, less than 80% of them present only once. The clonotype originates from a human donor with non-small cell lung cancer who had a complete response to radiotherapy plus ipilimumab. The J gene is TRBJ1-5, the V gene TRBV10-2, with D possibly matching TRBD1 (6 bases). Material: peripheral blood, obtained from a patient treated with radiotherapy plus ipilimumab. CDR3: CASSEAGGREQPQHF. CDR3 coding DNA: TGCGCCAGCAGTGAGGCCGGGGGGCGAGAACAGCCCCAGCATTTT.